This T cell receptor beta chain was identified during a study of OX40 agonist ivuxolimab in advanced cancers. Study details: A history of anti-PD-1, anti-PD-L1 or anti-CTLA-4 therapy was acceptable, and approximately 41% had some. General study results and limits: Clonal expansion by week 6 occurred in CD4+ and CD8+ blood T cells (at 0.1 to 3.0 mg/kg).

Assay used: immunoSEQ multiplex PCR; TCRdb lists only in-frame clones, some missing. The data hold around 21,000 clones, with around 83% observed a single time. Comment on this clone: Its target is not known.

Germline V CDR1 and CDR2: SEHNR, FQNEAQ (reference sequence). The V gene lost 5 bases and the J gene lost 4 bases, with 15 bases spanning the gap. This CDR3 has 16 residues. The receptor's source is an adult with an advanced solid tumor such as melanoma, head and neck, liver or kidney cancer. Sequencing used CD4+ or CD8+ T cells sorted from blood, obtained in a trial of the OX40 agonist ivuxolimab. The chain uses TRBV7-9 and TRBJ2-6; D perhaps matches TRBD2 (6 bases). This CDR3 reads CASSPIGGGGANVLTF. The CDR3 DNA reads TGTGCCAGCAGCCCCATCGGGGGTGGCGGGGCCAACGTCCTGACTTTC.